This T cell receptor (beta chain) appears in the sequencing data of a study of blood T cell repertoires in COVID-19. Study at large: COVID-19 samples, acute and convalescent, were from the United States, Italy and Spain.

J lost 2 bases, V lost 10 bases, and 7 bases had no gene match. This CDR3 spans 15 amino acids. Germline-derived CDR1 and CDR2 are MNHEY and SVGAGI. Original processing notes: Scientists estimated how many nucleated cells there were by amplifying reference gene primers. Assay: immunoSEQ multiplex PCR; the TCRdb copy retains only in-frame clones and omits some. The V and J calls and clone size are taken from that table; D and trimming were inferred from the DNA. The sample has hundreds of thousands of clones, about 88% seen once. Residents of 24 US areas, aged about 18 to 89 years, made up the participants. For recovered donors of Cohort 3, there were two negative PCRs, clearance, or symptom resolution.

The clonotype comes from a woman in her forties who had recovered from COVID-19. Sequencing input: PBMCs or T cells enriched from blood (not recorded which). This chain connects TRBV6-5 to TRBJ2-6, with 8 bases aligning to TRBD1. The DNA for the CDR3 is TGTGCCACAACGTCAGGGGGCGCTGGGGCCAACGTCCTGACTTTC. Translating gives CATTSGGAGANVLTF.